These 3 T cell receptor beta chains were sequenced from one sample in a study of blood T cells in healthy people across ages. Primed by a sample-barcoded 5' primer and a J-beta primer mix, a second PCR proceeded for roughly 7 to 12 cycles. TCRdb re-derived calls from the 5' RACE reads in MiXCR, one entry per CDR3 protein. This sample carries 2 million or so distinct CDR3 sequences, around 50% of them seen once, and the ten largest clones take over 2%. The sequencing sample was made of blood. The receptors derive from a woman aged 40-49 years in good health.

The chain carries TRBV6-2 or TRBV6-3 and TRBJ2-1; 9 bases are a match to TRBD2. The V segment lost 6 bases and the J segment 5 bases; nucleotides outside the gene matches: 8. CDR3 length: 15 amino acids. Germline V CDR1 and CDR2: MNHEY, SVGEGT. CDR3 nucleotides: TGTGCCAGCAGACTTAGCGGGGGCACTCACAATGAGCAGTTCTTC. It translates to CASRLSGGTHNEQFF.

This chain links TRBV25-1 with TRBJ2-5; perhaps D is TRBD1 or TRBD2 (6 bases each). This CDR3 region has 17 residues. Germline V CDR1 and CDR2: MGHDK, SYGVNS. Trimming removed 2 bases from V and 1 base from J, with 17 bases in between. The chain's CDR3 is CASSEPRGRGRQETQYF. In nucleotides, the CDR3 is TGTGCCAGCAGTGAACCAAGAGGCCGGGGGCGCCAAGAGACCCAGTACTTC.

In this sample, this clonotype turned up a few times. This chain connects TRBV12-3 or TRBV12-4 to TRBJ2-3; perhaps TRBD2 as D (6 bases). V lost 2 bases and J lost 2, with 14 bases in between. This CDR3 is 16 amino acids long. CDR3 region: CASSLSWRGDTDTQYF. CDR3 nucleotides: TGTGCCAGCAGTTTATCCTGGCGGGGTGACACAGATACGCAGTATTTT.